This TCR beta chain came from a study of lymphopenia after photon versus proton radiotherapy. Points on this clone: Its antigen is currently unknown.

V dropped 3 bases and J dropped 5; count of bases not matched to a gene: 4. CDR1 is MDHEN and CDR2 is SYDVKM in the germline V gene. The CDR3 has 15 amino acids. Study-level findings and limits: Photon-treated patients lost naive T cells and TCR diversity; proton-treated stayed stable.

Measured with immunoSEQ multiplex PCR; TCRdb has only the in-frame clones, and not every one. This table has 55,000 to 70,000 clones, around 85% appearing once. J is TRBJ2-5 and V is TRBV28; 12 bases are a match to TRBD1. Source: peripheral blood, taken from a patient treated with photon-based radiotherapy. The receptor comes from a man between 35 and 55 years old with gastric cancer. Here the CDR3 DNA reads TGTGCCAGCAGTTTGGGACAGGGGGCCGGGGAGACCCAGTACTTC. Its translation: CASSLGQGAGETQYF.